The rows below give T cell receptor beta chains drawn from one sample of a study of cytomegalovirus exposure and HLA in healthy donors. The method was immunoSEQ multiplex PCR; TCRdb's version includes in-frame clones alone and lacks a portion of them. The sample has approximately 150,000 clones; approximately 85% are singletons. The sample comprised PBMCs. The receptors originated from a girl aged 10-17 years in good health and CMV-seropositive. The CDR3 runs from the conserved cysteine through the conserved F or W. D genes are given only for firm matches. The size of a clone is reported for some rows only, either as once, few or many, or as a class for expanded clones.

J	D	size	V	CDR3	DNA
TRBJ2-5	TRBD2	.	TRBV14	CASSPLAGDFQETQYF	TGTGCCAGCAGCCCTCTAGCGGGCGATTTCCAAGAGACCCAGTACTTC
TRBJ1-5	.	.	TRBV27	CASSGGSSNQPQHF	TGTGCCAGCAGCGGAGGGAGTAGCAATCAGCCCCAGCATTTT
TRBJ1-1	.	.	TRBV5-1	CASSGQRGLNTEAFF	TGCGCCAGCAGCGGGCAGCGGGGCCTGAACACTGAAGCTTTCTTT
TRBJ1-2	.	.	TRBV7-4	CASSLDRQGHGYTF	TGTGCCAGTAGCTTAGATCGGCAGGGCCATGGCTACACCTTC
TRBJ2-2	TRBD2	.	TRBV7-6	CASSLGLADNTGELFF	TGTGCCAGCAGCTTAGGGCTAGCGGATAACACCGGGGAGCTGTTTTTT
TRBJ1-4	TRBD1	.	TRBV18	CASSPQGATKGKLFF	TGTGCCAGCTCTCCACAGGGGGCGACGAAAGGAAAACTGTTTTTT
TRBJ1-5	.	.	TRBV2	CASNQGFATDQPQHF	TGTGCCAGCAACCAGGGGTTCGCCACAGATCAGCCCCAGCATTTT
TRBJ1-2	.	.	TRBV7-9	CSSSLVNLGATNYGYTF	TGTTCCAGCAGCTTAGTCAATCTGGGGGCCACTAACTATGGCTACACCTTC
TRBJ1-5	.	.	TRBV19	CASSIDWGWSQGSNQPQHF	TGTGCCAGTAGTATAGATTGGGGCTGGAGCCAGGGGAGCAATCAGCCCCAGCATTTT
TRBJ1-1	.	.	TRBV25-1	CASSPGRSEAFF	TGTGCCAGCAGTCCCGGTAGGAGTGAAGCTTTCTTT
TRBJ2-7	TRBD2	.	TRBV4-2	CASSQVGTAGSEQYF	TGTGCCAGCAGCCAAGTGGGAACAGCGGGATCGGAGCAGTACTTC
TRBJ1-2	.	.	TRBV9	CASSVDSGQGLGYTF	TGTGCCAGCAGCGTAGACAGTGGGCAGGGGCTTGGCTACACCTTC
TRBJ2-7	TRBD2	.	TRBV28	CASSLAGDSYEQYF	TGTGCCAGCAGTTTGGCGGGGGACTCCTACGAGCAGTACTTC
TRBJ1-1	.	.	TRBV10-2	CASRGGRTEAFF	TGCGCCAGCAGGGGGGGGAGGACTGAAGCTTTCTTT
TRBJ2-7	TRBD1	.	TRBV5-6	CASSSPPDRGSYEQYF	TGTGCCAGCAGCTCGCCCCCGGACAGGGGGTCCTACGAGCAGTACTTC
TRBJ2-7	.	.	TRBV4-2	CASSQDRGLEQYF	TGTGCCAGCAGCCAAGATCGAGGACTCGAGCAGTACTTC
TRBJ1-2	.	.	TRBV2	CASSGRGGYGYTF	TGTGCCAGCAGTGGCCGCGGAGGCTATGGCTACACCTTC
TRBJ2-7	.	once	TRBV4-1	CASSQVGQDEQYF	TGCGCCAGCAGCCAAGTTGGCCAGGACGAGCAGTACTTC
TRBJ2-6	TRBD1	.	TRBV6-5	CASSYLGTAGANVLTF	TGTGCCAGCAGTTACCTAGGGACAGCTGGGGCCAACGTCCTGACTTTC
TRBJ1-1	TRBD1	once	TRBV6-5	CATDRGDTEAFF	TGTGCCACTGACAGGGGTGATACTGAAGCTTTCTTT
TRBJ1-6	.	once	TRBV5-4	CASHRVGSPLHF	TGTGCCAGTCACAGGGTCGGATCACCCCTCCACTTT
TRBJ2-4	.	.	TRBV2	CASRQDPRRPKNIQYF	TGTGCCAGCAGACAGGACCCTAGGCGGCCCAAAAACATTCAGTACTTC
TRBJ2-1	TRBD1	few	TRBV4-1	CASSLRGTGNNEQFF	TGCGCCAGCAGCCTTAGAGGGACAGGAAACAATGAGCAGTTCTTC
TRBJ1-2	TRBD1	.	TRBV11-2	CASSLYPKGQGGYGYTF	TGTGCCAGCAGCTTATACCCGAAGGGACAGGGTGGCTATGGCTACACCTTC
TRBJ2-6	.	.	TRBV19	CAASGANVLTF	TGTGCAGCCTCTGGGGCCAACGTCCTGACTTTC
TRBJ2-1	.	.	TRBV30	CACLGLASYNEQFF	TGTGCCTGCCTCGGGCTAGCGAGCTACAATGAGCAGTTCTTC
TRBJ2-5	TRBD2	.	TRBV5-1	CASSLIGLAVQETQYF	TGCGCCAGCAGCTTGATTGGTCTAGCGGTCCAAGAGACCCAGTACTTC
TRBJ1-3	TRBD1	.	TRBV9	CASSPTGASGNTIYF	TGTGCCAGCAGCCCAACAGGGGCGTCTGGAAACACCATATATTTT
TRBJ2-7	TRBD2	.	TRBV5-1	CASSLVPSGGISYEQYF	TGCGCCAGCAGCTTGGTTCCTAGCGGGGGGATATCCTACGAGCAGTACTTC
TRBJ2-1	TRBD2	few	TRBV7-3	CASSFSGGYNEQFF	TGTGCCAGCAGCTTCAGCGGGGGCTACAATGAGCAGTTCTTC
TRBJ1-1	.	.	TRBV7-9	CASSLTGNTEAFF	TGTGCCAGCAGCCTTACAGGGAACACTGAAGCTTTCTTT
TRBJ2-7	TRBD2	.	TRBV5-1	CASSWTSGGYEQYF	TGCGCCAGCAGCTGGACTAGCGGGGGGTACGAGCAGTACTTC
TRBJ1-5	.	medium-sized	TRBV19	CASRTANQPQHF	TGTGCCAGTAGGACAGCCAATCAGCCCCAGCATTTT
TRBJ1-5	TRBD1	.	TRBV10-1	CASSEGGRQGDQPQHF	TGCGCCAGCAGTGAGGGAGGGCGACAGGGGGATCAGCCCCAGCATTTT
TRBJ2-1	TRBD1	few	TRBV4-1	CASSQEQWDSNEQFF	TGCGCCAGCAGCCAAGAGCAATGGGACAGCAATGAGCAGTTCTTC
TRBJ1-1	.	.	TRBV27	CASSLSIRVTEAFF	TGTGCCAGCAGTTTATCGATCAGGGTGACTGAAGCTTTCTTT
TRBJ1-2	TRBD1	.	TRBV30	CACEGGDRATYYGYTF	TGTGCCTGCGAGGGGGGAGACAGGGCGACCTACTATGGCTACACCTTC
TRBJ1-4	TRBD1	.	TRBV6-1	CASSGYQQGKLFF	TGTGCCAGCAGTGGATACCAACAGGGGAAACTGTTTTTT
TRBJ1-2	TRBD1	.	TRBV9	CASSVGQGGNYGYTF	TGTGCCAGCAGCGTAGGGCAGGGGGGAAACTATGGCTACACCTTC
TRBJ2-7	.	.	TRBV4-2	CASSQDYNEQYF	TGTGCCAGCAGCCAAGATTACAACGAGCAGTACTTC
TRBJ2-1	TRBD2	once	TRBV9	CASSVESGGYNEQFF	TGTGCCAGCAGCGTAGAAAGCGGGGGCTACAATGAGCAGTTCTTC
TRBJ1-1	.	few	TRBV7-9	CASSLGMNTEAFF	TGTGCCAGCAGCTTAGGTATGAACACTGAAGCTTTCTTT
TRBJ2-7	TRBD1	.	TRBV10-1	CASSPGQFYEQYF	TGCGCCAGCAGCCCGGGACAGTTCTACGAGCAGTACTTC
TRBJ1-2	.	.	TRBV6-1	CASSEARSNLNYGYTF	TGTGCCAGCAGTGAAGCGCGGTCAAACCTTAACTATGGCTACACCTTC
TRBJ1-1	TRBD1	.	TRBV7-2	CASSLVWGQEAFF	TGTGCCAGCAGCTTAGTTTGGGGACAGGAAGCTTTCTTT
TRBJ2-5	.	.	TRBV11-3	CASSSRTGRETQYF	TGTGCCAGCAGCTCACGGACGGGAAGGGAGACCCAGTACTTC
TRBJ1-2	TRBD1	.	TRBV6-5	CASRGTGGFGYTF	TGTGCCAGCAGAGGAACAGGGGGCTTTGGCTACACCTTC
TRBJ2-1	TRBD2	.	TRBV6-1	CASSETSGARGEQFF	TGTGCCAGCAGTGAGACTAGCGGGGCGAGGGGTGAGCAGTTCTTC
TRBJ2-7	TRBD2	.	TRBV28	CASSIGLAGIRYF	TGTGCCAGCAGTATCGGACTAGCGGGGATTAGGTACTTC
TRBJ1-1	.	.	TRBV27	CASSLFPGWGKDTEAFF	TGTGCCAGCAGTTTATTCCCAGGGTGGGGTAAGGACACTGAAGCTTTCTTT
TRBJ2-3	TRBD2	.	TRBV6-6	CASRFTTSGLGDTQYF	TGTGCCAGCAGATTCACGACTAGCGGGCTTGGGGATACGCAGTATTTT
TRBJ1-1	TRBD1	.	TRBV18	CASSPRGQDEAFF	TGTGCCAGCTCACCAAGGGGGCAGGATGAAGCTTTCTTT
TRBJ1-5	TRBD1	.	TRBV5-1	CASSLTGGNQPQHF	TGCGCCAGCAGCTTGACAGGGGGCAATCAGCCCCAGCATTTT
TRBJ1-1	.	.	TRBV9	CASSVGQYMNTEAFF	TGTGCCAGCAGCGTCGGACAGTACATGAACACTGAAGCTTTCTTT
TRBJ1-5	TRBD1	.	TRBV2	CASSGPGGGGQPQHF	TGTGCCAGCAGTGGTCCTGGAGGGGGCGGACAGCCCCAGCATTTT
TRBJ2-1	TRBD2	.	TRBV11-1	CASSPQPGLAFHNEQFF	TGTGCCAGCAGCCCTCAACCGGGACTAGCGTTCCACAATGAGCAGTTCTTC